Listed below are T cell receptor beta chains from one sample, sequenced in a study of blood T cell repertoires in COVID-19. Using immunoSEQ multiplex PCR, the repertoire was profiled, and TCRdb retains in-frame clones only, with some absent. The sample carries about 200,000 clones, more than 70% recorded once. Sequencing used PBMCs or T cells enriched from blood (not recorded which). The receptor set was obtained from a woman younger than 35 who had recovered from COVID-19. The CDR3 runs from the conserved cysteine through the conserved F or W. Fields, in order: clone size, J gene, D gene, V gene, CDR3 DNA, CDR3 protein. The D gene is left open where the match is weak. Not every row has a clone size; where given, it reads once, few, many or a size class.

>few|TRBJ1-5|NA|TRBV23-1
TGCGCCAGCAGACCCAACAGGGATCAGCCCCAGCATTTT
CASRPNRDQPQHF
>NA|TRBJ2-1|NA|TRBV27
TGTGCCAGCAGTTTTTCTGAGCGGTATGAGCAGTTCTTC
CASSFSERYEQFF
>NA|TRBJ1-2|TRBD1|TRBV2
TGTGCCAGCAGGGGAATTGACAGGGGGTTGGCTAACTATGGCTACACCTTC
CASRGIDRGLANYGYTF
>NA|TRBJ1-2|NA|TRBV29-1
TGCAGCGTCCGAGGGGGTATGGAGGTGGATGGCTACACCTTC
CSVRGGMEVDGYTF
>once|TRBJ1-6|TRBD1|TRBV9
TGTGCCAGCAGGCCCGGGACAGGACTTGGTTCACCCCTCCACTTT
CASRPGTGLGSPLHF
>NA|TRBJ2-7|NA|TRBV6-5
TGTGCCAGCAAAGGGTTCGTAGCGGACTCCTACGAGCAGTACTTC
CASKGFVADSYEQYF
>NA|TRBJ2-2|TRBD1|TRBV19
TGTGCCAGTAGTATTTGGGACAGAGACACCGGGGAGCTGTTTTTT
CASSIWDRDTGELFF
>NA|TRBJ1-2|NA|TRBV28
TGTGCCAGCATCTCACGTGAGGGTTTCTATGGCTACACCTTC
CASISREGFYGYTF
>NA|TRBJ1-6|NA|TRBV6-6
TGTGCCAGCAGTCCCCTAGATCGACAGCTGCTAAATTCACCCCTCCACTTT
CASSPLDRQLLNSPLHF
>NA|TRBJ1-2|NA|TRBV5-1
TGCGCCAGCAGCTTGGCCGCTGTTCCAGGGAATAACTATGGCTACACCTTC
CASSLAAVPGNNYGYTF
>NA|TRBJ1-5|NA|TRBV4-1
TGCGCCAGCAGCCAAGTAGAGAATCAGCCCCAGCATTTT
CASSQVENQPQHF
>NA|TRBJ1-3|NA|TRBV12-3/TRBV12-4
TGTGCCAGCGGGCCCCGCTCTGGAAACACCATATATTTT
CASGPRSGNTIYF
>NA|TRBJ2-7|NA|TRBV7-9
TGTGCCAGCAGCTCCAAAGGGAGCTCCTACGAGCAGTACTTC
CASSSKGSSYEQYF
>NA|TRBJ1-6|NA|TRBV5-1
TGCGCCAGCAGCTTAGGACAGAGCAATTCACCCCTCCACTTT
CASSLGQSNSPLHF
>NA|TRBJ1-4|NA|TRBV25-1
TGTGCCAGCAGTGTAGGGGGGGCAGGGGAAAAACTGTTTTTT
CASSVGGAGEKLFF
>NA|TRBJ2-3|NA|TRBV6-2/TRBV6-3
TGTGCCAGCAGTTACGGCCCAAACCTGGTGGATACGCAGTATTTT
CASSYGPNLVDTQYF
>NA|TRBJ2-2|TRBD2|TRBV9
TGTGCCAGCAGCGTAGAAGCGGGGGGGCACACCGGGGAGCTGTTTTTT
CASSVEAGGHTGELFF
>once|TRBJ1-2|NA|TRBV9
TGTGCCAGCAGCGTTAATTCCGGACACATTAACTATGGCTACACCTTC
CASSVNSGHINYGYTF
>few|TRBJ1-6|TRBD1|TRBV30
TGTGCCTGGAGTCGGGACAGTAATTCACCCCTCCACTTT
CAWSRDSNSPLHF
>NA|TRBJ1-2|TRBD1|TRBV5-4
TGTGCCAAAGTGGGGAGACAGGGTGACTACACCTTC
CAKVGRQGDYTF
>NA|TRBJ1-2|TRBD1|TRBV2
TGTGCCAGCAGCGGACAGGGGGTGAATGGCTACACCTTC
CASSGQGVNGYTF
>NA|TRBJ2-7|TRBD2|TRBV2
TGTGCCAGCAGATCCCAGGGAGGGTCCTACGAGCAGTACTTC
CASRSQGGSYEQYF
>NA|TRBJ2-7|TRBD2|TRBV6-2/TRBV6-3
TGTGCCAGCAGTTTCGAGCTTGCCCGGCGGGGGAGCGACTACGAGCAGTACTTC
CASSFELARRGSDYEQYF
>NA|TRBJ2-2|NA|TRBV2
TGTGCCAGCAGTGGGGCGTCCGGGGAGCTGTTTTTT
CASSGASGELFF
>NA|TRBJ2-1|TRBD1|TRBV19
TGTGCCAGTAGTCTCGGACAGGGGCGCTACAATGAGCAGTTCTTC
CASSLGQGRYNEQFF
>many|TRBJ2-7|TRBD1|TRBV4-1
TGCGCCAGCAGCCAAACTGGCGATTTGCGGCAGGGGGCTCGCGAGCAGTACTTC
CASSQTGDLRQGAREQYF
>NA|TRBJ1-2|NA|TRBV6-5
TGTGCCAGCAGATTGACAGCGTTTAACTATGGCTACACCTTC
CASRLTAFNYGYTF
>NA|TRBJ2-7|NA|TRBV10-3
TGTGCCTCCGGGGACTACGAGCAGTACTTC
CASGDYEQYF
>NA|TRBJ2-5|NA|TRBV19
TGTGCCACCTCTCAAGGTCGGGAAAGCCAAGAGACCCAGTACTTC
CATSQGRESQETQYF
>NA|TRBJ2-5|NA|TRBV27
TGTGCCAGCAGGCGCCGGGCCCCGGGACAAGAGACCCAGTACTTC
CASRRRAPGQETQYF
>NA|TRBJ1-1|TRBD1|TRBV9
TGTGCCAGCAGCGTCCTGACAGGGTTTGACACTGAAGCTTTCTTT
CASSVLTGFDTEAFF
>NA|TRBJ2-1|NA|TRBV7-7
TGTGCCAGCAGCTTAGGGCTAGCAGCCTACAATGAGCAGTTCTTC
CASSLGLAAYNEQFF
>NA|TRBJ1-5|NA|TRBV3-1/TRBV3-2
TGTGCCAGCAGCCCCTCCTCAGGGGCCCCAAGCAATCAGCCCCAGCATTTT
CASSPSSGAPSNQPQHF
>NA|TRBJ1-4|TRBD1|TRBV5-4
TGTGCCAGCAGCTACAGGGGGTCAGATGAAAAACTGTTTTTT
CASSYRGSDEKLFF
>NA|TRBJ1-1|NA|TRBV28
TGTGCCAGCAGTTTACGCGAAATCGGAGCTTTCTTT
CASSLREIGAFF
>few|TRBJ2-3|TRBD2|TRBV4-2
TGTGCCAGCAGCCAAGGACTAGCGGGGGGGGCAGATACGCAGTATTTT
CASSQGLAGGADTQYF
>NA|TRBJ1-2|NA|TRBV7-9
TGTGCCAGCAGCTTAACTGACTATGGCTACACCTTC
CASSLTDYGYTF
>NA|TRBJ1-2|NA|TRBV28
TGTGCCAGCAGTTTAGCAGGGAGGGGCTATGGCTACACCTTC
CASSLAGRGYGYTF